The source of this T cell receptor beta chain is a study of beta chain features in type 1 diabetes. Germline CDR1 is SGDLS and CDR2 is YYNGEE. CDR3 size: 17 residues. V lost 0 bases and J 0 bases, leaving 14 bases between the germline ends. Every isolated RNA sample was fully reverse transcribed, so sequencing captured expressed TCRB transcripts. Repertoires were generated with immunoSEQ multiplex PCR, while TCRdb's copy carries only in-frame clones and drops some. The table has 600,000 to 650,000 clones, 15% to 19% seen once. Sequenced: naive CD4+ T cells from blood. This chain links TRBV9 with TRBJ2-3; no clear D. The TCR originated in a man between 18 and 35 years old in good health. The chain's CDR3 is CASSVGGRFPSTDTQYF. CDR3 nucleotides: TGTGCCAGCAGCGTAGGGGGAAGATTTCCTAGCACAGATACGCAGTATTTT.